This T cell receptor beta chain appears in the sequencing data of a study of blood T cell repertoires in COVID-19. Turning to the study itself: COVID-19 samples from acute and convalescent phases originated in the United States, Italy and Spain.

Clones were read by immunoSEQ multiplex PCR, and TCRdb kept only the in-frame ones, dropping some. Among roughly 670,000 clones listed, about 90% were seen once. The CDR3 runs 14 residues. Germline V gives CDR1 LGHNT, CDR2 FRNRAP. Deletions cut 0 bases from V and 6 bases from J, with 9 bases between. V gene TRBV12-5 combines with J gene TRBJ2-1; a weak D match, TRBD1 (6 bases). This receptor was taken from a woman aged 18-30 years with acute or convalescent COVID-19. Sequencing used peripheral blood. CDR3 protein: CASGLVLGGNEQFF. CDR3 nucleotide sequence: TGTGCTAGTGGTTTGGTATTAGGGGGCAATGAGCAGTTCTTC.